Described below is a single T cell receptor (beta chain) sequence and its context. Repertoires were generated with immunoSEQ multiplex PCR, while TCRdb's copy carries only in-frame clones and drops some. The sample lists approximately 150,000 clones, roughly nine tenths occurring once. The data were taken from a study of T cell responses to AZD1222 COVID-19 vaccine. The CDR3 length is 13 residues. Germline-derived CDR1 and CDR2 are SNHLY and FYNNEI. V was cut by 8 bases and J by 2 bases, with 12 bases left in between. The chain uses TRBV2 and TRBJ2-5; D not resolved. The sequence was obtained from an adult who received the AZD1222 COVID-19 vaccine. The material sequenced was peripheral blood, taken 28 days after the second AZD1222 dose. The CDR3 bases are TGTGCCAGCTCAAGCCAGATACAAGAGACCCAGTACTTC. Translation gives CASSSQIQETQYF.